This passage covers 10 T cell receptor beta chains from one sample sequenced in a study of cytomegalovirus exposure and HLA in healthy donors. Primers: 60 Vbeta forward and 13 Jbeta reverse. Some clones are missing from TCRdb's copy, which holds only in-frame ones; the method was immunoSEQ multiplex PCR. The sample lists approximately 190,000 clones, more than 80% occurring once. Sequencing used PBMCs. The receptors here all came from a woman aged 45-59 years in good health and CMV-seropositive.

In DNA, the CDR3 is TGTGCCAGCAGACGAAGCGGGGGGCCGGGCGATACGCAGTATTTT. This encodes CASRRSGGPGDTQYF. The rearrangement links TRBV6-5 to TRBJ2-3; TRBD2 agrees at 9 bases. Germline CDR1 reads MNHEY; CDR2 reads SVGAGI. There are 15 residues in the CDR3. The V and J ends lost 6 bases and 6 bases, in that order; junction bases with no gene match: 10.

The CDR3 nucleotides are TGTGCCAGCAGCAGGGGCAGTTCCATCCTGGGGCAGTACTTC. Its translation is CASSRGSSILGQYF. This sequence joins TRBV21-1 and TRBJ2-7; the tabulated D call, TRBD1, remains unverified against the DNA. TRBV21-1 has pseudogene status. The CDR3 runs 14 residues.

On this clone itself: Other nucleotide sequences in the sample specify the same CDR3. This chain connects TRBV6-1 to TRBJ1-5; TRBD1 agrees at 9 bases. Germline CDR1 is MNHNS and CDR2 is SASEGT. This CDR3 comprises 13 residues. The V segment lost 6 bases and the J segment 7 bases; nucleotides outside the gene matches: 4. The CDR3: CASSPTGGQPQHF. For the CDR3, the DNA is TGTGCCAGCAGCCCAACAGGGGGCCAGCCCCAGCATTTT.

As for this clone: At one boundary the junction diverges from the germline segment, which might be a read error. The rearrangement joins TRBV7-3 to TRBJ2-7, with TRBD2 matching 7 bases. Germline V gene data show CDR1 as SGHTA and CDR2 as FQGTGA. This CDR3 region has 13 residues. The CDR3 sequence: CASSLGGTYEQHF. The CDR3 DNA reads TGTGCCAGCAGCTTGGGGGGGACCTACGAGCAGCACTTC.

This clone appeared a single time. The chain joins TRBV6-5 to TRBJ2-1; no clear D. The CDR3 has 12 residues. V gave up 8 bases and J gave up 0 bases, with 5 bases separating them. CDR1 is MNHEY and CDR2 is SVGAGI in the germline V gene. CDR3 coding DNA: TGTGCCAGCGGTAGCTCCTACAATGAGCAGTTCTTC. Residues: CASGSSYNEQFF.

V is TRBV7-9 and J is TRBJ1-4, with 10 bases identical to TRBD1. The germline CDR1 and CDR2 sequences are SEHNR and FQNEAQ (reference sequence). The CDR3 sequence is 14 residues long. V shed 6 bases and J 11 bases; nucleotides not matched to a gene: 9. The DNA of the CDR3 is TGTGCCAGCAGGCCGGGACAGGGGTCGCAGAAACTGTTTTTT. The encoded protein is CASRPGQGSQKLFF.

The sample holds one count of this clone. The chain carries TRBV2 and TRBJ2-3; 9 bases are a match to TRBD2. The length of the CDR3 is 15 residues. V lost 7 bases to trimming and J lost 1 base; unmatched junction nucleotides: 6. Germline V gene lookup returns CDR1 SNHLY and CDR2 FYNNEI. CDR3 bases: TGTGCCAGCATAGAAGGCGGGGGGGGCACAGATACGCAGTATTTT. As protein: CASIEGGGGTDTQYF. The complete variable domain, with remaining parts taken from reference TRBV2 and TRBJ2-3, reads EPEVTQTPSHQVTQMGQEVILRCVPISNHLYFYWYRQILGQKVEFLVSFYNNEISEKSEIFDDQFSVERPDGSNFTLKIRSTKLEDSAMYFCASIEGGGGTDTQYFGPGTRLTVL.

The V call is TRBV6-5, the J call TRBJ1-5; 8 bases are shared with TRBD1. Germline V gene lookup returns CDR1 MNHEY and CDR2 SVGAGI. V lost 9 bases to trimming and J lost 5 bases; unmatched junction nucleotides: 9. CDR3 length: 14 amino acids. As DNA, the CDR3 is TGTGCCAGTACCACAGGGGGAAGGCATCAGCCCCAGCATTTT. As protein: CASTTGGRHQPQHF.

CDR3 DNA: TGTGCCAGCAGTTTCCCGGTCGGGGGTATTGGCTACACCTTC. Encoded protein: CASSFPVGGIGYTF. V and J are TRBV27 and TRBJ1-2; weak D call: TRBD1 (5 bases). This CDR3 is built from 14 residues. Between the trimmed V and J ends, which lost 3 bases and 7 bases, there was a span of 15 bases. Germline CDR1 is MNHEY and CDR2 is SMNVEV (reference sequence).

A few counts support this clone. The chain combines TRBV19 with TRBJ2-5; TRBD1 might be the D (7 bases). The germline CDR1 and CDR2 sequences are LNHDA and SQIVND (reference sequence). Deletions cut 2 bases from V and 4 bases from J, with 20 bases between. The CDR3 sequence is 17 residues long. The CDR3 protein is CASSISSRQGGGETQYF. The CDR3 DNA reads TGTGCCAGTAGTATATCTTCTCGACAGGGAGGTGGAGAGACCCAGTACTTC.